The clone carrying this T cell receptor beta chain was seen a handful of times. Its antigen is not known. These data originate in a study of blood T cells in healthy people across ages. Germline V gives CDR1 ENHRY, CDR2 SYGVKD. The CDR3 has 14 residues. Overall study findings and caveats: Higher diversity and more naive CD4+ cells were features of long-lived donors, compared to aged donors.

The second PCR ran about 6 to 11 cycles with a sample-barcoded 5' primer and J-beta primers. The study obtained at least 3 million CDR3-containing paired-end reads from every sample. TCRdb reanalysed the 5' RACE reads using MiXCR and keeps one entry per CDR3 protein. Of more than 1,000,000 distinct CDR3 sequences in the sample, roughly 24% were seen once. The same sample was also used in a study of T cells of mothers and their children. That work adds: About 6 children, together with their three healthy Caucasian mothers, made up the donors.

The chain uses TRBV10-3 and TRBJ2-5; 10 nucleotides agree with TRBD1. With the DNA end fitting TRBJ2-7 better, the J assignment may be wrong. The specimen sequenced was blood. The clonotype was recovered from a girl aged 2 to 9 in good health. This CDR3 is CAIMGTGDAYEQYF. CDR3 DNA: TGTGCCATCATGGGGACAGGGGACGCCTACGAGCAGTACTTC.